This record covers a single T cell receptor (beta chain). Its antigen is still unknown. Here immunoSEQ multiplex PCR was the method, and the copy in TCRdb shows in-frame clones only, minus some. The sample holds about 90,000 clones, 80% to 90% seen once. Every patient relapsed after autologous stem cell transplantation, and brentuximab vedotin exposure varied. This specimen comes from a study of PD-1 blockade in classical Hodgkin lymphoma. Whole-study results and caveats: CD4+ TCR diversity climbed significantly by C4D1, unlike CD8+ TCR diversity. The origin of the repertoire differences remains undefined, with disease activity or prior therapy as possible causes.

The CDR3 has 15 residues. V shed 4 bases and J shed 4 bases, with 16 bases lying between them. In germline, CDR1 is MGHRA, CDR2 YSYEKL. This chain joins TRBV4-1 and TRBJ1-1; no clear D. The sequencing here drew on peripheral blood mononuclear cells (PBMCs), taken before the second cycle of nivolumab. This clonotype was sampled from a human donor with classical Hodgkin lymphoma. The DNA for the CDR3 is TGCGCCAGCAGCCGGTCAAGAGGCTCGGGCACTGAAGCTTTCTTT. Its protein is CASSRSRGSGTEAFF.